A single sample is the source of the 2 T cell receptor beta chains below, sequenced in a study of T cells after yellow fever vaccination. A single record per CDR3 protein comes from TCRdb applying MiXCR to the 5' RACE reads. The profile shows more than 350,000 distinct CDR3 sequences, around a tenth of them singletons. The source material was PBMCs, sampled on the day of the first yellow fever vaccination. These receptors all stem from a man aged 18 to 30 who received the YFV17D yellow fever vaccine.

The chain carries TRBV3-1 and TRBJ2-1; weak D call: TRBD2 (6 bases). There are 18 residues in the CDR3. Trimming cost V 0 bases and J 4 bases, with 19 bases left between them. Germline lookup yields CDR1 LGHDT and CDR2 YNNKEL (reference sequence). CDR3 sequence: CASSQEGGGGGVYNEQFF. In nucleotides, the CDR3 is TGTGCCAGCAGCCAAGAGGGGGGTGGGGGTGGTGTATACAATGAGCAGTTCTTC.

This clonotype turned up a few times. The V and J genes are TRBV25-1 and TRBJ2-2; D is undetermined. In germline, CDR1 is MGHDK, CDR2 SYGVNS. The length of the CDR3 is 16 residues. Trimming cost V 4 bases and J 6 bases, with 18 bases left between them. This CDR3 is CASSASSSSGPGELFF. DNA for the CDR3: TGTGCCAGCAGTGCCTCGTCTTCATCGGGCCCCGGGGAGCTGTTTTTT.